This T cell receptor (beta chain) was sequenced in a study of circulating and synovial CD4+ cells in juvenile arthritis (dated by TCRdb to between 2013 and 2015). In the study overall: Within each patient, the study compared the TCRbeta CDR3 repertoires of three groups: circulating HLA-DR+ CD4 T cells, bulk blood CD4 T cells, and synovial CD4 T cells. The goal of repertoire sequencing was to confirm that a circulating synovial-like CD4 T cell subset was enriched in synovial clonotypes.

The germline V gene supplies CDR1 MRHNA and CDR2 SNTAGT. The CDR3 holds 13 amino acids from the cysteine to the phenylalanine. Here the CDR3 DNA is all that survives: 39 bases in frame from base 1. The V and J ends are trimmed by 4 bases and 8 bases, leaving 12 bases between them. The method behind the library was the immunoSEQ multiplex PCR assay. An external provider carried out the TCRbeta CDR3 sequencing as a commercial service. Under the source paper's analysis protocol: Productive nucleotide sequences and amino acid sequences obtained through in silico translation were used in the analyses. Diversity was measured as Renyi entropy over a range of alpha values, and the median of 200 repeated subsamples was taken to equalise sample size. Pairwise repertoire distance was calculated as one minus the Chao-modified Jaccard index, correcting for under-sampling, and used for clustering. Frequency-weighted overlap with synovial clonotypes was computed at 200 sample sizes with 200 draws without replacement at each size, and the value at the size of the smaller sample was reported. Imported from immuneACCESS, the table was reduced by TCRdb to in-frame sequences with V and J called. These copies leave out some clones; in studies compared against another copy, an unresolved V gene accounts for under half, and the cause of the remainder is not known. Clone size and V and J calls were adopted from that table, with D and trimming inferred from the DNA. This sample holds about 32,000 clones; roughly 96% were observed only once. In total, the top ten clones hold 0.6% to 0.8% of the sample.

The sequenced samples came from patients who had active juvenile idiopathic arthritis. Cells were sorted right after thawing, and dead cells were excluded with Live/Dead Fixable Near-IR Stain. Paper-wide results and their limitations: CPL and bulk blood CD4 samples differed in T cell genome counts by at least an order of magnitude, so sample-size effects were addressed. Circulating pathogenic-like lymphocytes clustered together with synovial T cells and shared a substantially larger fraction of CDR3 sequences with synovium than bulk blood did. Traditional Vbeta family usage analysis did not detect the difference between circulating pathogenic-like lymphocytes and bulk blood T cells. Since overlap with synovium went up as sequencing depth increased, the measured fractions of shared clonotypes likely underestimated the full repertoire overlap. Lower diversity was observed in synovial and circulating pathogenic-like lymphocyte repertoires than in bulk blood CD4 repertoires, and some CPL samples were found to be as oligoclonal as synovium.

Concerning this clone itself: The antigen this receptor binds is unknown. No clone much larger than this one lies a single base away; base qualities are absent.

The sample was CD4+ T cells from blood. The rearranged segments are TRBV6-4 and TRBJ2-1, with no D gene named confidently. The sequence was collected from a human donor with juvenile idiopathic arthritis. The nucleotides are TGTGCCAGCAGTGTCCGGGTGTCCTATGAGCAGTTCTTC. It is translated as CASSVRVSYEQFF.